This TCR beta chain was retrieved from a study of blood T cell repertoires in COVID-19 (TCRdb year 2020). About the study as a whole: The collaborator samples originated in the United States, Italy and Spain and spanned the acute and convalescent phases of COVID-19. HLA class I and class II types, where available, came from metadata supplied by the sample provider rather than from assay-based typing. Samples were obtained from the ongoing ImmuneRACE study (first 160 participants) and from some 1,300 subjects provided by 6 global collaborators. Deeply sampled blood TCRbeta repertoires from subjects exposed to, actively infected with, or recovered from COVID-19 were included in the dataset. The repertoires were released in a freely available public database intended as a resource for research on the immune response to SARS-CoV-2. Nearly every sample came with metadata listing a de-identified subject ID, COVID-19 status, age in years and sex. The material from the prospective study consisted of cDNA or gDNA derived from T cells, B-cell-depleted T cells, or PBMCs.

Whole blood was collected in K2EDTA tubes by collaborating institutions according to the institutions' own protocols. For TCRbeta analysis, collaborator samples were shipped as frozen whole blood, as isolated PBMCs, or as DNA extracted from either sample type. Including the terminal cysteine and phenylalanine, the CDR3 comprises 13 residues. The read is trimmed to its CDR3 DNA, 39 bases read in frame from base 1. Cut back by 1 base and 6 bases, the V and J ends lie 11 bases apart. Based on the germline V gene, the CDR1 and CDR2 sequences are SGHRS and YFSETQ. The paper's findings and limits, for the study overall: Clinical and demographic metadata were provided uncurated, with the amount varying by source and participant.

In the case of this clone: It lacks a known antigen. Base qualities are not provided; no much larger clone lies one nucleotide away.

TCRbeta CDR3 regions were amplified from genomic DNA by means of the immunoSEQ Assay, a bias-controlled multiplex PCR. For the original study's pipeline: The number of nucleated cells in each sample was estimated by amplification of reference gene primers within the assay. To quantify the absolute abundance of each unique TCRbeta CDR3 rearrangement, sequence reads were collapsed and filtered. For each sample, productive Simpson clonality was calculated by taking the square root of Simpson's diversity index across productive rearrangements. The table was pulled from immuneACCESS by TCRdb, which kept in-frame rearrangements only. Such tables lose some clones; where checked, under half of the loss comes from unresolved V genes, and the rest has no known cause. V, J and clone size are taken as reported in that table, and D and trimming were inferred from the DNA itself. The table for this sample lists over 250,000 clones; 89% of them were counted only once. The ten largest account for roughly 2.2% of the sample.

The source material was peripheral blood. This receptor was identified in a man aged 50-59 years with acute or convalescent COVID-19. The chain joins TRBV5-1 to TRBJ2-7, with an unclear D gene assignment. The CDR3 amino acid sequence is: CASSLLPPGEQYF. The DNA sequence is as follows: TGCGCCAGCAGCTTGTTACCTCCCGGCGAGCAGTACTTC. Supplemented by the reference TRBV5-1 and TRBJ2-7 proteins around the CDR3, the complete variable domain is KAGVTQTPRYLIKTRGQQVTLSCSPISGHRSVSWYQQTPGQGLQFLFEYFSETQRNKGNFPGRFSGRQFSNSRSEMNVSTLELGDSALYLCASSLLPPGEQYFGPGTRLTVT.